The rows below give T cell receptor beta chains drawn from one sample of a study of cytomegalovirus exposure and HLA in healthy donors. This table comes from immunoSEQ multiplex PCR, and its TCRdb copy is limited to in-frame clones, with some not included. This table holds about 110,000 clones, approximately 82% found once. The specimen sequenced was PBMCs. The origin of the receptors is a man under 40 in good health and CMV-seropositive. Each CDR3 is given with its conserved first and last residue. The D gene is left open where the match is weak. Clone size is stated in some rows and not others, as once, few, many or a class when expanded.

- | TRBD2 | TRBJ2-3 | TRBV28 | TGTGCCAGCAGTTTCTCGGGACTAGCGGGGGGTACAGATACGCAGTATTTT | CASSFSGLAGGTDTQYF
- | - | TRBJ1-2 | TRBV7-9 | TGTGCCAGCAGCTTAGTGGGGGGAACTGACTATGGCTACACCTTC | CASSLVGGTDYGYTF
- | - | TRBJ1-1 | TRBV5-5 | TGTGCCAGCAGCTTGGCGCGGGGAAACACTGAAGCTTTCTTT | CASSLARGNTEAFF
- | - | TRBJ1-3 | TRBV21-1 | TGTGCCATCCCATGTTGGTCCGACAGGGTTCCTGGAAACACCATATATTTT | CAIPCWSDRVPGNTIYF
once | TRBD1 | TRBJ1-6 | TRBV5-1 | TGCGCCAGCAGCTTGGCCGGGACAGATAATTCACCCCTCCACTTT | CASSLAGTDNSPLHF
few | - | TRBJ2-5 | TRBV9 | TGTGCCAGCAGCGTAGGGGCACAAGAGACCCAGTACTTC | CASSVGAQETQYF
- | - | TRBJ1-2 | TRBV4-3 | TGCGCCAGCAGCCAAGTAAAGGGGAACTATGGCTACACCTTC | CASSQVKGNYGYTF
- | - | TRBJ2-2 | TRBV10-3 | TGTGCCATCAGAACCCCAGGGGCCGGGGAGCTGTTTTTT | CAIRTPGAGELFF
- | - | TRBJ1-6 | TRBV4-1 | TGCGCCAGCAGCCAAGATCCGGGTCTGCCCCTCCACTTT | CASSQDPGLPLHF
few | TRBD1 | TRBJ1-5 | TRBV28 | TGTGCCAGCAGTGCTGGGACAGGGGTTCAGCCCCAGCATTTT | CASSAGTGVQPQHF
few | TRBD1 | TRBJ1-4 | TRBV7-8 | TGTGCCAGCAGCCCCAGGACAGGGGTCGGTAATGAAAAACTGTTTTTT | CASSPRTGVGNEKLFF
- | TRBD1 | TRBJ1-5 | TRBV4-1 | TGCGCCAGCAGCCAAGAGGACAGGGTAGGTTACCCCCAGCCCCAGCATTTT | CASSQEDRVGYPQPQHF
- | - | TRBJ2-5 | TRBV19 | TGTGCCAGTAGTCCTCTATGGCAGGGTCGTCCAGAGACCCAGTACTTC | CASSPLWQGRPETQYF
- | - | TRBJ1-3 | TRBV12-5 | TGTGCTAGTGGTTTGGTACTGGGGGCGAGCTCTGGAAACACCATATATTTT | CASGLVLGASSGNTIYF
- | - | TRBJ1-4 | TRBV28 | TGTGCCAGCAGTTTGGGGCCTGTTCCCTTGAATGAAAAACTGTTTTTT | CASSLGPVPLNEKLFF
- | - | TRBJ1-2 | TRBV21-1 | TGTGCCAGCAGCAAGCGGGGGACGGGCTACACCTTC | CASSKRGTGYTF
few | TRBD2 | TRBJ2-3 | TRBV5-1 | TGCGCCAGCAGCTTGCGTCCGACTAGCGGACGCACAGATACGCAGTATTTT | CASSLRPTSGRTDTQYF
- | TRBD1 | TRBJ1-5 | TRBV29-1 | TGCAGCCCAGGGACAGGGGATCAGCCCCAGCATTTT | CSPGTGDQPQHF
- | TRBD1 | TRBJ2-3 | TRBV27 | TGTGCCAGCAGTTTCAGAGAGGGGGCGAGAGATACGCAGTATTTT | CASSFREGARDTQYF
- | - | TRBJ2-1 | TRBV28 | TGTGCCAGCAGTTTGCTAGCGTGGCACAATGAGCAGTTCTTC | CASSLLAWHNEQFF
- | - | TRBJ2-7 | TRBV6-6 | TGTGCCAGCAGCTCCCGGCCGACATCCCTCCGCCCCGAGCAGTACTTC | CASSSRPTSLRPEQYF
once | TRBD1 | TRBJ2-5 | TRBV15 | TGTGCCACCAGCGGACAGGGTCGGGAGACCCAGTACTTC | CATSGQGRETQYF
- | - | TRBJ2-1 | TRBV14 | TGTGCCAGCAGCCAGGCAGGGCCAATCGATGAGCAGTTCTTC | CASSQAGPIDEQFF
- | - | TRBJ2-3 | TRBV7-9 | TGTTCCAGCAGCCTCACAGATACGCAGTATTTT | CSSSLTDTQYF
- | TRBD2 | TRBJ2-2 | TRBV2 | TGTGCTACGGCGGGGGTCGGAACCGGGGAGCTGTTTTTT | CATAGVGTGELFF
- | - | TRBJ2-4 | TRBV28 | TGTGCCAGCACGACAGACAGTAGTCTAGCCAAAAACATTCAGTACTTC | CASTTDSSLAKNIQYF
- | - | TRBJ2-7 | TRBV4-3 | TGCGCCAGCAGCCCGGGAGTCTCCTACGAGCAGTACTTC | CASSPGVSYEQYF
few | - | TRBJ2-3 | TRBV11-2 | TGTGCCAGCAGCCCAAGTAGCCAAGAGGCAGATACGCAGTATTTT | CASSPSSQEADTQYF
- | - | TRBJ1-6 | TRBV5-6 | TGTGCCAGCAGCGATGATAGTGCCGGTTCACCCCTCCACTTT | CASSDDSAGSPLHF
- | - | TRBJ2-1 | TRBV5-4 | TGTGCCAGCAGCTTGGGGCCCGACAATGAGCAGTTCTTC | CASSLGPDNEQFF
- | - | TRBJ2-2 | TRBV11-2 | TGTGCCAGCAGCTTAAGTCGGCGGGGGCGCACCGGGGAGCTGTTTTTT | CASSLSRRGRTGELFF
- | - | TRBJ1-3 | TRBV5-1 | TGCGCCAGCAGCCCCTCGGGGGGCACTGGAAACACCATATATTTT | CASSPSGGTGNTIYF
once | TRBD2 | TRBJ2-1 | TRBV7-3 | TGTGCCAGCAGCCCCATAGCGGGAAGCTCCTACAATGAGCAGTTCTTC | CASSPIAGSSYNEQFF
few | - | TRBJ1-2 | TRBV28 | TGTGCCAGCAGCATTGGGGGCGTCTATGGCTACACCTTC | CASSIGGVYGYTF
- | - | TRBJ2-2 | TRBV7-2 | TGTGCCAGCAGCTTAGCCCAAACCGGGGAGCTGTTTTTT | CASSLAQTGELFF
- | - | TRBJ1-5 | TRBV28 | TGTGCCAGCAGTTTGAGTCCCCGGGGCAATCAGCCCCAGCATTTT | CASSLSPRGNQPQHF
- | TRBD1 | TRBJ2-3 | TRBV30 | TGTGCCTGGAGTAGGTTAGGGGGCCCCACAGATACGCAGTATTTT | CAWSRLGGPTDTQYF
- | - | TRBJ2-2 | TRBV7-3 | TGTGCCAGCAGCTTAGGGGGCCAGGAGCTGTTTTTT | CASSLGGQELFF
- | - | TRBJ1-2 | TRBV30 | TGTGCCTGGAGTGTAACCCGACACCTCCCCTATGGCTACACCTTC | CAWSVTRHLPYGYTF
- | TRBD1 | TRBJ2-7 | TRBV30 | TGTGCCTGGAACCCGGGACAGGCATACCACGAGCAGTACTTC | CAWNPGQAYHEQYF
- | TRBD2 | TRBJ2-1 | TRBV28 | TGTGCCAGCAGTTCATTACAGCGGGGGCGATACAATGAGCAGTTCTTC | CASSSLQRGRYNEQFF
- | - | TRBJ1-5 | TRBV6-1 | TGTGCCAGCAGTGAACTCTACGGGGGGCATCCCCAGCATTTT | CASSELYGGHPQHF
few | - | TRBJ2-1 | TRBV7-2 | TGTGCCAGCAGCTTAGCCCCTAGCAATGAGCAGTTCTTC | CASSLAPSNEQFF
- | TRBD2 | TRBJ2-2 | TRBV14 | TGTGCCAGCAGCCTACGACTAGCGGACATCACCGGGGAGCTGTTTTTT | CASSLRLADITGELFF